Shown below are 25 T cell receptor beta chains from a single sample sequenced in a study of blood T cell repertoires in COVID-19. Data came from immunoSEQ multiplex PCR; TCRdb stores just in-frame clones and leaves some out. The sample shows roughly 160,000 clones, about 83% of them seen only once. Sequencing was performed on peripheral blood. The source is an elderly woman with COVID-19, enrolled during active disease.

This clone is a singleton in its sample. This sequence joins TRBV5-5 and TRBJ1-6; 8 positions match TRBD1. The CDR3 covers 14 residues. V gave up 7 bases and J gave up 6 bases; unmatched junction bases: 6. In germline, CDR1 is SGHKS, CDR2 YYEKEE (reference sequence). The CDR3 coding sequence is TGTGCCAGCCGGACAGGGATTAGTAATTCACCCCTCCACTTT. This sequence encodes CASRTGISNSPLHF.

The chain has TRBV6-2 or TRBV6-3 and TRBJ2-1; maybe TRBD2 (7 bases). The CDR3 is 14 residues long. Trimming shortened V by 3 bases and J by 9 bases, and 15 bases separated the two germline ends. Germline V gives CDR1 MNHEY, CDR2 SVGEGT. CDR3 in amino acids: CASSYQRGAGEQFF. The CDR3 DNA reads TGTGCCAGCAGTTATCAACGGGGGGCCGGTGAGCAGTTCTTC.

This chain joins TRBV6-5 and TRBJ2-2, with D possibly matching TRBD1 (6 bases). The length of the CDR3 is 14 residues. Trimming took 7 bases from V and 2 from J, leaving 11 bases between them. Germline lookup yields CDR1 MNHEY and CDR2 SVGAGI. The CDR3 sequence is CASKGVVNTGELFF. The DNA of the CDR3 is TGTGCCAGCAAGGGGGTCGTTAACACCGGGGAGCTGTTTTTT.

The sample holds a few counts of this clone. The V and J genes are TRBV4-1 and TRBJ2-1; 9 bases fit TRBD2. This CDR3 has 15 residues. The germline V gene encodes CDR1 MGHRA and CDR2 YSYEKL. Trimming cost V 2 bases and J 1 base; bases outside gene matches: 0. Written as DNA, the CDR3 is TGCGCCAGCAGCCAAAGCGGGAGGTCCTACAATGAGCAGTTCTTC. It encodes CASSQSGRSYNEQFF.

The chain couples TRBV7-9 to TRBJ2-2; D remains ambiguous. CDR1 and CDR2 from the germline V gene are SEHNR and FQNEAQ (reference sequence). This CDR3 spans 14 amino acids. The V end lost 0 bases, the J end lost 3 bases, and 5 bases lay between the germline ends. In DNA form, the CDR3 reads TGTGCCAGCAGCTTAGCCCCATACACCGGGGAGCTGTTTTTT. This sequence encodes CASSLAPYTGELFF.

The rearrangement links TRBV15 to TRBJ1-5, with a weak D call TRBD1 (5 bases). This CDR3 region has 14 residues. V was cut by 1 base and J by 7 bases, with 11 bases left in between. CDR1 is LNHNV and CDR2 is YYDKDF in the germline V gene (reference sequence). The CDR3 DNA sequence: TGTGCCACCAGCAGAGTAATGGGGGGGCAGCCCCAGCATTTT. Translating it yields CATSRVMGGQPQHF.

J is TRBJ2-5 and V is TRBV18, with 7 bases matching TRBD1. Germline V gene data show CDR1 as KGHSH and CDR2 as LQKENI. The CDR3 is 15 amino acids. The ends lost 2 bases at V and 0 bases at J; junction bases unmatched: 3. The CDR3 nucleotides read TGTGCCAGCTCACCATGGCAGGGGGACCAAGAGACCCAGTACTTC. Its protein is CASSPWQGDQETQYF.

V usage is TRBV7-2 and J usage is TRBJ1-5; D call uncertain. Trimming took off 1 base at V and 5 bases at J, with 6 bases between the two ends. Germline V gene sequence: CDR1 SGHTA, CDR2 FQGNSA. The CDR3 has 13 residues. Here the CDR3 reads CASSLVGDQPQHF. The CDR3 DNA sequence: TGTGCCAGCAGCTTAGTCGGGGATCAGCCCCAGCATTTT. Looking up the rest from reference TRBV7-2 and TRBJ1-5 gives the full variable domain: GAGVSQSPSNKVTEKGKDVELRCDPISGHTALYWYRQSLGQGLEFLIYFQGNSAPDKSGLPSDRFSAERTGGSVSTLTIQRTQQEDSAVYLCASSLVGDQPQHFGDGTRLSIL.

This chain uses TRBV5-1 with TRBJ2-1; 11 bases match TRBD2. The CDR3 runs to 15 residues. Per the germline V gene, CDR1 is SGHRS and CDR2 is YFSETQ. The ends lost 2 bases at V and 2 bases at J; junction bases unmatched: 0. The DNA of the CDR3 is TGCGCCAGCAGCTTACTAGCGGGAGCCTACAATGAGCAGTTCTTC. Translation gives CASSLLAGAYNEQFF.

V gene TRBV7-9 combines with J gene TRBJ2-1; TRBD2 matches at 13 bases. J was trimmed by 8 bases and V by 7 bases; bases with no gene match: 11. Germline CDR1 reads SEHNR; CDR2 reads FQNEAQ (reference sequence). The CDR3 sequence is 16 residues long. The CDR3 region is CASTLTSGGMWYEQFF. The DNA of the CDR3 is TGTGCCAGCACCTTGACTAGCGGGGGGATGTGGTATGAGCAGTTCTTC.

There are a few counts of this clone. The chain couples TRBV9 to TRBJ2-1; possible D gene TRBD2, 6 bases. From germline, CDR1 is SGDLS and CDR2 YYNGEE. With 3 bases removed from V and 4 bases from J, the gap between germline ends came to 14 bases. The CDR3 has 15 amino acids. The CDR3 DNA reads TGTGCCAGCAGCGCCACCAGCGGGCCGTACAATGAGCAGTTCTTC. Amino acid sequence: CASSATSGPYNEQFF.

The genes are TRBV6-1 and TRBJ2-1; D possibly corresponds to TRBD1 (5 bases). V was pared by 1 base and J by 8 bases, with 21 bases between. From germline, CDR1 is MNHNS and CDR2 SASEGT. The CDR3 spans 17 residues. DNA for the CDR3: TGTGCCAGCAGTGAAGTTCTGCCAGGGTCGAATGCAGATGAGCAGTTCTTC. Residues: CASSEVLPGSNADEQFF.

CDR3 in DNA: TGTGCCAGCAGCGCGGCCAACAGGGGATATGGCTACACCTTC. Amino acids: CASSAANRGYGYTF. The J gene is TRBJ1-2, the V gene TRBV5-4, with 7 bases fitting TRBD1. Germline trimming cut 4 bases from V and 5 bases from J; bases unmatched to any gene: 8. This CDR3 is 14 amino acids long. In germline, CDR1 is SGHNT, CDR2 YYREEE (reference sequence).

The chain uses TRBV12-3 or TRBV12-4 and TRBJ1-1; no clear D gene. V was shortened by 6 bases and J by 5 bases, with 7 bases between the two germline ends. The CDR3 is made up of 11 amino acids. The CDR3 DNA reads TGTGCCAGCAGATTCGGGACTGAAGCTTTCTTT. The encoded protein is CASRFGTEAFF.

The chain carries TRBV5-4 and TRBJ1-2, with 7 bases matching TRBD1. Germline trimming cut 4 bases from V and 1 base from J; bases unmatched to any gene: 10. CDR1 is SGHNT, CDR2 YYREEE, per germline (reference sequence). The CDR3 covers 16 residues. The CDR3 sequence: CASSPLGQSFNYGYTF. Here the CDR3 DNA reads TGTGCCAGCAGCCCCCTGGGACAGTCCTTTAACTATGGCTACACCTTC.

The chain recombines TRBV18 with TRBJ2-2, with D possibly TRBD1 on 6 matching bases. The CDR3 is 14 amino acids. V lost 1 base and J 7 bases, leaving 10 bases between the germline ends. Germline-derived CDR1 and CDR2 are KGHSH and LQKENI. The CDR3 DNA reads TGTGCCAGCTCACCACGGGGGCTCAGCGGGGAGCTGTTTTTT. Translating gives CASSPRGLSGELFF.

The rearrangement links TRBV2 to TRBJ2-7; 11 positions agree with TRBD1. The CDR3 runs 14 residues. V dropped 5 bases and J dropped 3; count of bases not matched to a gene: 3. Germline V gene sequence: CDR1 SNHLY, CDR2 FYNNEI. The CDR3 DNA is TGTGCCAGCAGTCTGGGGACAGGGGGCTACGAGCAGTACTTC. It translates to CASSLGTGGYEQYF.

This chain joins TRBV20-1 and TRBJ1-5; 9 positions agree with TRBD1. Germline values: CDR1 DFQATT, CDR2 SNEGSKA (reference sequence). The CDR3 covers 14 residues. V gave up 3 bases and J gave up 4 bases; unmatched junction bases: 4. CDR3 coding DNA: TGCAGTGCTAGTCCCGGGACAGGGAATCAGCCCCAGCATTTT. Its protein is CSASPGTGNQPQHF.

This chain links TRBV4-3 with TRBJ2-7; D uncertain. The CDR3 is made up of 16 amino acids. Germline V CDR1 and CDR2: LGHNA, YSLEER. Trimming took 1 base from V and 2 from J, leaving 15 bases between them. The CDR3 loop is CASSQGPSVNPYEQYF. The CDR3 DNA is TGCGCCAGCAGCCAAGGTCCCAGCGTGAATCCCTACGAGCAGTACTTC.

The chain recombines TRBV7-3 with TRBJ2-2, with 8 bases that match TRBD1. In germline, CDR1 is SGHTA, CDR2 FQGTGA. CDR3 length: 14 residues. The junction had 4 bases not matched to a gene; V was cut back by 4 bases and J by 6 bases. This CDR3 is CASSSTQGAGELFF. CDR3 nucleotides: TGTGCCAGCAGCTCAACACAGGGGGCCGGGGAGCTGTTTTTT. Looking up the rest from reference TRBV7-3 and TRBJ2-2 gives the full variable domain: GAGVSQTPSNKVTEKGKYVELRCDPISGHTALYWYRQSLGQGPEFLIYFQGTGAADDSGLPNDRFFAVRPEGSVSTLKIQRTERGDSAVYLCASSSTQGAGELFFGEGSRLTVL.

The chain uses TRBV7-2 and TRBJ2-1; 8 positions agree with TRBD2. CDR1 and CDR2 (germline): SGHTA, FQGNSA. V was clipped by 2 bases and J by 4 bases; unmatched bases: 4. The CDR3 totals 15 residues. CDR3 sequence (DNA): TGTGCCAGCAGCTTAAATCCTAGCGGGTACAATGAGCAGTTCTTC. It codes for CASSLNPSGYNEQFF.

This clone was observed a few times. The chain carries TRBV2 and TRBJ2-5, with TRBD1 matching over 9 bases. Trimming cost V 2 bases and J 4 bases; bases outside gene matches: 2. This CDR3 has 14 amino acids. In germline, CDR1 is SNHLY, CDR2 FYNNEI. The CDR3 is CASSENRGLETQYF. The CDR3 DNA is TGTGCCAGCAGTGAAAACAGGGGGCTAGAGACCCAGTACTTC.

The chain combines TRBV27 with TRBJ1-6; D call uncertain. This CDR3 has 16 residues. The V and J ends lost 5 bases and 7 bases respectively, with 18 bases between them. Germline CDR1 reads MNHEY; CDR2 reads SMNVEV (reference sequence). The DNA for the CDR3 is TGTGCCAGCAGTCGTTTCCCCGGGAGCCTAAATTCACCCCTCCACTTT. This sequence encodes CASSRFPGSLNSPLHF.

CDR3 sequence: CASSGTGGPLSIPQHF. DNA of the CDR3: TGTGCCAGCTCGGGGACAGGGGGCCCCCTATCCATCCCCCAGCATTTT. V usage is TRBV18 and J usage is TRBJ1-5, with 12 positions matching TRBD1. Germline trimming cut 6 bases from V and 10 bases from J; bases unmatched to any gene: 13. Germline-derived CDR1 and CDR2 are KGHSH and LQKENI. This CDR3 has 16 amino acids.

This chain connects TRBV5-1 to TRBJ2-3; 15 nucleotides line up with TRBD2. The V gene end was trimmed by 4 bases and the J gene end by 0 bases; junction bases not matched to a gene: 9. The germline gives CDR1 SGHRS, CDR2 YFSETQ. This CDR3 is built from 19 residues. The CDR3 protein is CASSIVPGLAGGSTDTQYF. As DNA, the CDR3 is TGCGCCAGCAGCATAGTCCCGGGACTAGCGGGAGGTAGCACAGATACGCAGTATTTT.